This TCR beta chain is drawn from a study of glioma-infiltrating T cells after dendritic cell vaccination. Study background: Dendritic cells derived from monocytes and pulsed with autologous tumor lysate formed the vaccine. At biweekly intervals, patients got three intradermal dendritic cell vaccine injections.

Assay: immunoSEQ multiplex PCR; the TCRdb copy retains only in-frame clones and omits some. The table has about 49,000 clones, roughly 85% seen once. The CDR3 runs 15 residues. The V and J ends lost 0 bases and 2 bases respectively, with 10 bases between them. Germline lookup yields CDR1 SGHRS and CDR2 YFSETQ. Selection required adequate fresh-frozen tumor tissue plus more than two years' survival data. PBMC sampling occurred before vaccination, two weeks after the third dose, and at progression. The chain carries TRBV5-1 and TRBJ2-3; a possible D gene is TRBD2 (6 bases). The sequenced sample was blood, obtained before dendritic cell vaccination. The source of this sequence is a human donor with glioblastoma. The CDR3 nucleotides read TGCGCCAGCAGCTTGGAGGGACTGACCACAGATACGCAGTATTTT. This sequence encodes CASSLEGLTTDTQYF. Supplemented by reference TRBV5-1 and TRBJ2-3, the full variable domain reads KAGVTQTPRYLIKTRGQQVTLSCSPISGHRSVSWYQQTPGQGLQFLFEYFSETQRNKGNFPGRFSGRQFSNSRSEMNVSTLELGDSALYLCASSLEGLTTDTQYFGPGTRLTVL.